Following are 13 T cell receptor beta chains from one sample sequenced in a study of blood T cell repertoires in COVID-19. The protocol was immunoSEQ multiplex PCR, while the TCRdb copy is restricted to in-frame clones and leaves out a portion. The profile shows roughly 250,000 clones, 80% to 90% of them singletons. Sequenced sample: PBMCs or T cells enriched from blood (not recorded which). The receptors come from a woman under 30 who had recovered from COVID-19.

This sequence joins TRBV6-2 or TRBV6-3 and TRBJ1-1, with unresolved D. The CDR3 runs 17 residues. The germline CDR1 and CDR2 sequences are MNHEY and SVGEGT. Trimming removed 4 bases at V and 0 bases at J, with 18 bases between. The CDR3 reads CASSFGRVAGLNTEAFF. The CDR3 DNA is TGTGCCAGCAGTTTTGGGAGGGTGGCAGGCTTGAACACTGAAGCTTTCTTT.

This rearrangement joins TRBV18 to TRBJ1-3, with D maybe TRBD1 (5 bases). The V gene lost 6 bases and the J gene lost 6 bases, with 15 bases spanning the gap. Germline loops: CDR1 KGHSH, CDR2 LQKENI. CDR3 length: 14 amino acids. In nucleotides, the CDR3 is TGTGCCAGCTCTTCGACAGTGGGCGAAAACACCATATATTTT. Protein sequence: CASSSTVGENTIYF.

This clone was recorded once. This sequence joins TRBV7-9 and TRBJ1-1; 7 nucleotides line up with TRBD1. Germline CDR1 SEHNR, CDR2 FQNEAQ (reference sequence). With V trimmed by 5 bases and J by 0 bases, 6 bases remained unmatched. This CDR3 is 15 amino acids long. This CDR3 reads CASSPQGDLNTEAFF. CDR3 bases: TGTGCCAGCAGCCCTCAGGGGGACTTGAACACTGAAGCTTTCTTT. The full variable domain, rest sourced from reference TRBV7-9 and TRBJ1-1, is DTGVSQNPRHKITKRGQNVTFRCDPISEHNRLYWYRQTLGQGPEFLTYFQNEAQLEKSRLLSDRFSAERPKGSFSTLEIQRTEQGDSAMYLCASSPQGDLNTEAFFGQGTRLTVV.

The chain carries TRBV4-1 and TRBJ2-2; 11 bases fit TRBD2. The V gene end was trimmed by 4 bases and the J gene end by 3 bases; junction bases not matched to a gene: 7. From germline, CDR1 is MGHRA and CDR2 YSYEKL. The CDR3 covers 17 residues. The CDR3: CASSPTSGDDHTGELFF. CDR3 nucleotide sequence: TGCGCCAGCAGCCCGACTAGCGGGGACGATCACACCGGGGAGCTGTTTTTT.

The genes are TRBV5-4 and TRBJ2-3; 10 positions agree with TRBD1. V dropped 5 bases and J dropped 1; count of bases not matched to a gene: 1. Germline CDR1 and CDR2: SGHNT and YYREEE (reference sequence). The CDR3 runs to 14 residues. The CDR3 sequence: CASSGQGGTDTQYF. The CDR3 nucleotides read TGTGCCAGCAGTGGACAGGGGGGCACAGATACGCAGTATTTT.

J is TRBJ1-6 and V is TRBV5-1, with TRBD1 matching over 8 bases. Germline CDR1 is SGHRS and CDR2 is YFSETQ. Losses at the gene ends were 4 bases for V and 7 bases for J; bases not matched to a gene: 7. The CDR3 has 15 residues. This CDR3 is CASSQMDRENSPLHF. CDR3 nucleotides: TGCGCCAGCAGCCAGATGGACAGGGAAAATTCACCCCTCCACTTT.

The V gene is TRBV28, the J gene TRBJ2-5, with 8 bases aligning to TRBD2. The CDR3 is made up of 14 amino acids. Germline V gene sequence: CDR1 MDHEN, CDR2 SYDVKM. Trimming at V came to 4 bases and at J to 7 bases, leaving 8 bases not matched to a gene. This CDR3 is CASSSSSGGVTQYF. The CDR3 bases are TGTGCCAGCAGTTCGAGCTCGGGGGGGGTGACCCAGTACTTC.

This clone was observed once. The chain uses TRBV5-8 and TRBJ2-1, with TRBD2 matching over 9 bases. Germline values: CDR1 SGHTS, CDR2 YDEGEE. The trim removed 0 bases at V and 1 base at J, leaving 5 bases unmatched. The CDR3 runs 17 residues. CDR3 sequence reads: CASSLVLAGLSYNEQFF. DNA for the CDR3: TGTGCCAGCAGCTTGGTGCTAGCGGGGTTGTCCTACAATGAGCAGTTCTTC.

V usage is TRBV7-9 and J usage is TRBJ2-5, with 8 bases lining up with TRBD2. J was trimmed by 1 base and V by 5 bases; bases with no gene match: 6. This CDR3 contains 15 residues. Germline CDR1 SEHNR, CDR2 FQNEAQ (reference sequence). The CDR3 is CASSPSGGAQETQYF. CDR3 sequence (DNA): TGTGCCAGCAGCCCATCGGGGGGGGCCCAAGAGACCCAGTACTTC.

The genes are TRBV1 and TRBJ2-3; the D segment call TRBD2 is taken from the table without a DNA check. TRBV1 represents a pseudogene. The CDR3 has 17 amino acids. The CDR3 sequence: CTSSQSQTSEITDTQYF. The CDR3 DNA reads TGCACCAGCAGCCAATCTCAGACTAGCGAGATAACAGATACGCAGTATTTT.

V usage is TRBV2 and J usage is TRBJ2-7, with D maybe TRBD1 (5 bases). The germline gives CDR1 SNHLY, CDR2 FYNNEI. V was clipped by 6 bases and J by 0 bases, with 15 bases between them. The length of the CDR3 is 15 residues. CDR3 loop: CASRKGSGRSYEQYF. The CDR3 nucleotides read TGTGCCAGCAGGAAGGGGTCTGGGCGCTCCTACGAGCAGTACTTC.

This clone came up once. The J gene is TRBJ2-1, the V gene TRBV6-1; D uncertain. This CDR3 region has 14 residues. Between the trimmed V and J ends, which lost 3 bases and 0 bases, there was a span of 6 bases. Germline V gives CDR1 MNHNS, CDR2 SASEGT. DNA of the CDR3: TGTGCCAGCAGTGACCTAAGCTCCTACAATGAGCAGTTCTTC. Encoded protein: CASSDLSSYNEQFF.

The V call is TRBV19, the J call TRBJ2-1; tentative D call: TRBD2 (7 bases). CDR1 and CDR2 (germline): LNHDA, SQIVND (reference sequence). This CDR3 contains 11 residues. Deletions cut 7 bases from V and 12 bases from J, with 13 bases between. The CDR3 loop is CASNRGGRQFF. The CDR3 nucleotides are TGTGCCAGTAATAGGGGGGGGCGGCAGTTCTTC.